Below are 14 T cell receptor beta chains sequenced from a single sample in a study of blood T cells in healthy people across ages. The use of a sample-barcoded 5' primer and a J-beta primer mix characterized a second PCR of roughly 6 to 11 cycles. TCRdb passed the 5' RACE reads through MiXCR, listing each CDR3 protein once. This sample has approximately 1.5 million distinct CDR3 sequences, with 42% found just once. The sample taken for sequencing was blood. The receptors were sampled from a woman younger than 35 in good health.

This chain uses TRBV9 with TRBJ2-7, with 12 nucleotides matching TRBD2. V trimming: 4 bases; J trimming: 5 bases; junction bases outside the gene matches: 7. CDR1 SGDLS and CDR2 YYNGEE come from the germline V gene. This CDR3 has 15 residues. The CDR3 spells CASSRRLAGAHEQYF. In nucleotides, the CDR3 is TGTGCCAGCAGCCGAAGACTAGCGGGAGCCCACGAGCAGTACTTC.

The J gene is TRBJ1-2, the V gene TRBV27; D is undetermined. The CDR3 has 16 residues. Trimming removed 5 bases at V and 0 bases at J, with 16 bases between. From germline, CDR1 is MNHEY and CDR2 SMNVEV (reference sequence). The CDR3 loop reads CASSIRQDKANYGYTF. CDR3 coding DNA: TGTGCCAGCAGTATACGACAAGACAAGGCTAACTATGGCTACACCTTC.

The chain recombines TRBV4-1 with TRBJ2-1, with D perhaps matching TRBD2 (6 bases). The CDR3 loop spans 15 amino acids. The germline CDR1 and CDR2 sequences are MGHRA and YSYEKL. V was shortened by 1 base and J by 9 bases, with 16 bases between the two germline ends. The CDR3 sequence is CASSQAPAGRGEQFF. CDR3 sequence (DNA): TGCGCCAGCAGCCAAGCCCCAGCAGGGCGGGGTGAGCAGTTCTTC.

This clonotype showed up just once. The chain couples TRBV20-1 to TRBJ2-1, with 9 bases lining up with TRBD2. The CDR3 has 15 residues. The junction had 12 bases not matched to a gene; V was cut back by 4 bases and J by 8 bases. Germline-derived CDR1 and CDR2 are DFQATT and SNEGSKA (reference sequence). CDR3 loop: CSAILAGPFSDEQFF. The CDR3 nucleotides read TGCAGTGCTATTCTAGCGGGACCCTTTTCGGATGAGCAGTTCTTC.

This clonotype was detected a few times. This sequence joins TRBV4-3 and TRBJ2-7; no clear D gene. Germline CDR1 and CDR2: LGHNA and YSLEER. This CDR3 has 14 residues. The ends were cut back, 0 bases at V and 6 bases at J, with 12 bases in the middle. The CDR3 sequence is CASSQDVQTPEQYF. Written as DNA, the CDR3 is TGCGCCAGCAGCCAAGATGTACAGACCCCCGAGCAGTACTTC.

The chain has TRBV3-1 and TRBJ2-3; TRBD1 or TRBD2 may be the D gene (5 bases each). Trimming removed 4 bases from V and 2 bases from J, with 16 bases in between. Germline assignment: CDR1 LGHDT and CDR2 YNNKEL (reference sequence). The CDR3 consists of 16 residues. Written as DNA, the CDR3 is TGTGCCAGCAGCCGTCCAGGGAGTTCCCCCACAGATACGCAGTATTTT. Translating gives CASSRPGSSPTDTQYF.

This clonotype came up a few times. The chain joins TRBV4-3 to TRBJ2-1; maybe TRBD1 (6 bases). Judging by the DNA end, TRBJ2-7 fits better; the J call may be wrong. CDR1 LGHNA and CDR2 YSLEER come from the germline V gene. The CDR3 is made up of 15 amino acids. CDR3 DNA: TGCGCCAGCAGTCTTACAGGGAACTCCTACAATGAGCAGTACTTC. Residues: CASSLTGNSYNEQYF.

The chain has TRBV29-1 and TRBJ1-2; 7 nucleotides align to TRBD1. V was clipped by 5 bases and J by 4 bases; unmatched bases: 10. The CDR3 contains 14 residues. CDR1 and CDR2 (germline): SQVTM, ANQGSEA. The CDR3 DNA follows: TGCAGCGTTCCTCGTGACAGGGATCGCTATGGCTACACCTTC. This gives the protein CSVPRDRDRYGYTF.

The rearrangement links TRBV12-3 or TRBV12-4 to TRBJ1-5, with D hard to call. The CDR3 extends over 14 amino acids. Deletions cut 4 bases from V and 6 bases from J, with 13 bases between. In nucleotides, the CDR3 is TGTGCCAGCAGTTCAAGGGTTTTACTTCAGCCCCAGCATTTT. This translates into CASSSRVLLQPQHF.

V gene TRBV7-9 combines with J gene TRBJ2-2; D gene uncertain. V was clipped by 0 bases and J by 3 bases, with 8 bases between them. Germline V lookup: CDR1 SEHNR, CDR2 FQNEAQ (reference sequence). CDR3 length: 15 amino acids. The CDR3 DNA sequence: TGTGCCAGCAGCTTAGCCAATATTCACACCGGGGAGCTGTTTTTT. It specifies CASSLANIHTGELFF.

The chain couples TRBV29-1 to TRBJ2-5, with D perhaps TRBD1 (5 bases). The V end lost 1 base, the J end lost 5 bases, and 8 bases lay between the germline ends. The CDR3 length is 12 residues. The V gene's germline CDR1 is SQVTM and CDR2 ANQGSEA. The CDR3 nucleotides read TGCAGCGTTGAAGGGGGCGTGGAGACCCAGTACTTC. Protein: CSVEGGVETQYF.

This chain links TRBV4-2 with TRBJ2-7, with D maybe TRBD2 (5 bases). V gave up 1 base and J gave up 4 bases, with 17 bases separating them. CDR3 length equals 16 residues. Germline CDR1 LGHNA, CDR2 YNFKEQ. The CDR3 coding sequence is TGTGCCAGCAGCCAAGCCTTCGGGGTTGCCATTTACGAGCAGTACTTC. This encodes CASSQAFGVAIYEQYF.

The V and J genes are TRBV7-9 and TRBJ1-4, with D possibly matching TRBD1 (5 bases). The CDR3 is 14 amino acids. V lost 3 bases and J lost 8, with 13 bases in between. Germline loops: CDR1 SEHNR, CDR2 FQNEAQ (reference sequence). CDR3 coding DNA: TGTGCCAGCAGCTTTGGGGACCCTAGCGAAAAACTGTTTTTT. Encoded protein: CASSFGDPSEKLFF.

This clonotype was recorded a few times. This chain uses TRBV18 with TRBJ2-1; TRBD2 matches at 9 bases. CDR3 length: 15 amino acids. The germline V gene encodes CDR1 KGHSH and CDR2 LQKENI. J lost 3 bases, V lost 5 bases, and 5 bases had no gene match. The CDR3 loop reads CASSSSSGIYNEQFF. The CDR3 DNA is TGTGCCAGCTCATCCTCTAGCGGGATCTACAATGAGCAGTTCTTC. Full variable domain (rest looked up from reference TRBV18 and TRBJ2-1): NAGVMQNPRHLVRRRGQEARLRCSPMKGHSHVYWYRQLPEEGLKFMVYLQKENIIDESGMPKERFSAEFPKEGPSILRIQQVVRGDSAAYFCASSSSSGIYNEQFFGPGTRLTVL.